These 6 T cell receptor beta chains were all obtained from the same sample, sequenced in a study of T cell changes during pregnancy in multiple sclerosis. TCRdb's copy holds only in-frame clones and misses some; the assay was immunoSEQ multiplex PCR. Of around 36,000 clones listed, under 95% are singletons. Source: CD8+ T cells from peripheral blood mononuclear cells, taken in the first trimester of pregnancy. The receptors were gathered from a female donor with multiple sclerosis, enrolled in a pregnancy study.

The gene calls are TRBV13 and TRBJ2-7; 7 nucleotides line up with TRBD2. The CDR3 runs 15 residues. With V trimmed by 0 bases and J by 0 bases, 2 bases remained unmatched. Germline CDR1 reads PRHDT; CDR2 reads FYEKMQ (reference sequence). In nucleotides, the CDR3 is TGTGCCAGCAGCTTAGGGGCTAGCGGCTCCTACGAGCAGTACTTC. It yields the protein CASSLGASGSYEQYF.

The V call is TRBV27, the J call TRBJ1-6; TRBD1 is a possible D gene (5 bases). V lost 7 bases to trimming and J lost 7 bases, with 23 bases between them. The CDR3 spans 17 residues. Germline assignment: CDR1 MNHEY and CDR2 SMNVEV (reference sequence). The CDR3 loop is CASTFSNRLPRNSPLHF. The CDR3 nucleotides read TGTGCCAGCACCTTTTCCAACAGGCTACCTCGGAATTCACCCCTCCACTTT.

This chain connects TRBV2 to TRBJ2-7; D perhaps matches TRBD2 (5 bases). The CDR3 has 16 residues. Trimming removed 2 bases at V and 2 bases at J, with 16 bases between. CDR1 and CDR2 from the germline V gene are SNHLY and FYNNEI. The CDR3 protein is CASSELGSAVTYEQYF. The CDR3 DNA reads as TGTGCCAGCAGTGAATTAGGTTCAGCGGTAACCTACGAGCAGTACTTC.

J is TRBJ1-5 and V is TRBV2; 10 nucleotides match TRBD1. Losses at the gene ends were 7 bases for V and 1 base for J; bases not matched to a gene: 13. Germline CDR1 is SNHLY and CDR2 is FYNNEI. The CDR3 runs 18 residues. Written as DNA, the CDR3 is TGTGCCAGCACCCGCGACCCAGGACAGGGGGGCAGCAATCAGCCCCAGCATTTT. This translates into CASTRDPGQGGSNQPQHF.

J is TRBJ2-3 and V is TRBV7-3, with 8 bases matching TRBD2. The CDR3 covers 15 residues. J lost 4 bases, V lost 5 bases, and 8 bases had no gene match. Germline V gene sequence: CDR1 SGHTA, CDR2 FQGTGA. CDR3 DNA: TGTGCCAGCAGCCCTACGGGGGGGCCATCAGATACGCAGTATTTT. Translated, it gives CASSPTGGPSDTQYF.

The CDR3 DNA reads as TGTGCCAGCAGTTTATCCCTCTTTAACACTGAAGCTTTCTTT. Translated: CASSLSLFNTEAFF. The chain combines TRBV27 with TRBJ1-1, with unresolved D. The CDR3 consists of 14 residues. V was trimmed by 0 bases and J by 2 bases, leaving 7 bases between them. CDR1 is MNHEY and CDR2 is SMNVEV in the germline V gene (reference sequence).